Listed below are T cell receptor beta chains from one sample, sequenced in a study of cytomegalovirus exposure and HLA in healthy donors. The protocol was immunoSEQ multiplex PCR, while the TCRdb copy is restricted to in-frame clones and leaves out a portion. The table shows approximately 120,000 clones, with about 86% occurring only once. The source material was PBMCs. These receptors all stem from a woman aged 25 to 39 in good health and CMV-seronegative. CDR3s leave out the opening cysteine and the closing phenylalanine or tryptophan. The D gene is left open where the match is weak. The size entry is marked missing in some rows and otherwise reads once, few, many or a size class.

J gene,D gene,V gene,clone size,CDR3 protein
TRBJ2-1,.,TRBV5-1,.,ASSWTASSYNEQF
TRBJ2-1,.,TRBV18,.,ASSPAIDGDNEQF
TRBJ1-1,.,TRBV10-3,.,AITPGRAGTEAF
TRBJ1-4,.,TRBV7-2,.,ASSVGGGGEDKLF
TRBJ2-5,.,TRBV6-5,.,ASSYSWGRVVTQY
TRBJ2-7,.,TRBV9,.,ASSTQATSYEQY
TRBJ2-1,.,TRBV9,.,VSSDRRRGYNEQF
TRBJ2-1,TRBD2,TRBV7-9,.,ASSSLRGAGNNEQF
TRBJ1-2,.,TRBV30,.,AWDAGVGYGYT
TRBJ2-3,.,TRBV7-2,.,ASSLLGTDTQY
TRBJ2-1,.,TRBV9,.,ASSVGRASYNEQF
TRBJ2-3,.,TRBV2,.,ASSEASPSGTDTQY
TRBJ2-1,.,TRBV5-4,few,ASSSSSANNEQF
TRBJ2-7,.,TRBV7-9,.,ASSSLFGPDAYEQY
TRBJ1-2,TRBD1,TRBV5-5,.,ASSPRDRVYGYT
TRBJ2-2,.,TRBV7-9,.,ASSTRGQRNTGELF
TRBJ1-3,.,TRBV28,.,ASRGQGEHTIY
TRBJ1-5,.,TRBV30,few,AWSANRVNQPQH
TRBJ1-5,.,TRBV4-1,.,ASSQAWPDSNQPQH
TRBJ2-2,TRBD1,TRBV5-1,.,ASRTTGTNTGELF
TRBJ1-3,.,TRBV21-1,.,ASSIYLGTPSGNTIY
TRBJ2-7,TRBD2,TRBV19,.,ASSIRGRADEQY
TRBJ2-3,TRBD1,TRBV7-6,.,ASSLRTGGKRTDTQY
TRBJ1-1,.,TRBV15,.,ATSRDQGSAF
TRBJ2-7,TRBD2,TRBV4-1,.,ASSHPPRQRLAGNYEQY
TRBJ1-2,.,TRBV6-1,few,ASSERGLYGYT
TRBJ2-1,.,TRBV25-1,.,ASEGLLLPHNEQF
TRBJ2-3,.,TRBV27,.,ASSSFPPSTDTQY
TRBJ2-2,TRBD2,TRBV5-1,.,ASSFSSGTSGGSGELF
TRBJ2-4,TRBD2,TRBV10-3,.,AISAPGLAGENIQY